A single sample gave rise to the 26 T cell receptor beta chains below, sequenced in a study of shared clonotypes between healthy human individuals. Profiled with immunoSEQ multiplex PCR; TCRdb holds only in-frame clones, not every one. The table has some 300,000 clones, 73% seen once. The sequenced sample consisted of memory CD4+ T cells sorted from blood. The subset is: CD45RA-negative fraction. The receptors were sampled from a man aged 30-40 years in good health.

The chain links TRBV2 to TRBJ2-3; D is undetermined. Trimming cost V 6 bases and J 4 bases, with 11 bases left between them. The CDR3 totals 13 residues. CDR1 SNHLY and CDR2 FYNNEI come from the germline V gene. The CDR3 region is CASRRLDADTQYF. CDR3 nucleotide sequence: TGTGCCAGCAGGCGGCTAGACGCAGATACGCAGTATTTT.

This clone has only a few counts. J is TRBJ2-5 and V is TRBV2; TRBD1 might be the D (5 bases). Trimming cost V 4 bases and J 0 bases, with 6 bases left between them. CDR1 and CDR2 (germline): SNHLY, FYNNEI. This CDR3 is 13 amino acids long. The CDR3 spells CASSGGHQETQYF. The CDR3 nucleotides read TGTGCCAGCAGTGGGGGCCACCAAGAGACCCAGTACTTC.

The chain uses TRBV14 and TRBJ1-2; tentatively, D is TRBD1 (6 bases). Between the trimmed V and J ends, which lost 6 bases and 8 bases, there was a span of 19 bases. The CDR3 contains 14 residues. The germline gives CDR1 SGHDN, CDR2 FVKESK. The CDR3 is CASRRDNLPGGYTF. As DNA, the CDR3 is TGTGCCAGCAGGCGGGACAACCTCCCGGGGGGCTACACCTTC. Full variable domain (rest looked up from reference TRBV14 and TRBJ1-2): EAGVTQFPSHSVIEKGQTVTLRCDPISGHDNLYWYRRVMGKEIKFLLHFVKESKQDESGMPNNRFLAERTGGTYSTLKVQPAELEDSGVYFCASRRDNLPGGYTFGSGTRLTVV.

The CDR3 spells CASSLGQPGETQYF. As DNA, the CDR3 is TGCGCCAGCAGCTTGGGACAGCCGGGGGAGACCCAGTACTTC. This rearrangement joins TRBV5-1 to TRBJ2-5; D may match TRBD1 or TRBD2 (5 bases each). Trimming removed 0 bases from V and 5 bases from J, with 11 bases in between. CDR1 is SGHRS and CDR2 is YFSETQ in the germline V gene. CDR3 length: 14 amino acids.

V and J are TRBV30 and TRBJ2-3, with a tentative D call TRBD2 (5 bases). Germline V gene data show CDR1 as GTSNPN and CDR2 as SVGIG (reference sequence). The CDR3 runs to 15 residues. Trimming cost V 0 bases and J 4 bases, with 14 bases left between them. The CDR3 DNA sequence: TGTGCCTGGAGTGTACGTCTAGCTGCGCCAGATACGCAGTATTTT. It is translated as CAWSVRLAAPDTQYF.

The chain recombines TRBV7-9 with TRBJ2-1, with D tentatively TRBD2 (5 bases). The CDR3 has 15 amino acids. With 0 bases removed from V and 5 bases from J, the gap between germline ends came to 11 bases. Germline lookup yields CDR1 SEHNR and CDR2 FQNEAQ (reference sequence). The CDR3 DNA is TGTGCCAGCAGCTTAGCGGCGGGCACAGACAATGAGCAGTTCTTC. It codes for CASSLAAGTDNEQFF.

This chain links TRBV25-1 with TRBJ2-5, with D perhaps matching TRBD1 (5 bases). Between the trimmed V and J ends, which lost 2 bases and 6 bases, there was a span of 16 bases. From germline, CDR1 is MGHDK and CDR2 SYGVNS. The CDR3 spans 15 residues. The CDR3 DNA reads as TGTGCCAGCAGTGAAGACGCAGGGCCTCGCAAGACCCAGTACTTC. This sequence encodes CASSEDAGPRKTQYF.

The chain carries TRBV19 and TRBJ2-5; D is unclear. Germline V gene data show CDR1 as LNHDA and CDR2 as SQIVND (reference sequence). Trimming took 3 bases from V and 2 from J, leaving 7 bases between them. CDR3 length equals 13 residues. This CDR3 reads CASSIRPQETQYF. CDR3 coding DNA: TGTGCCAGTAGTATCCGCCCACAAGAGACCCAGTACTTC.

The gene calls are TRBV28 and TRBJ2-3; no firm D call. Germline loops: CDR1 MDHEN, CDR2 SYDVKM. With 6 bases removed from V and 0 bases from J, the gap between germline ends came to 7 bases. CDR3 length equals 13 residues. CDR3 amino acids: CASRDSSTDTQYF. The DNA of the CDR3 is TGTGCCAGCAGGGATTCTAGCACAGATACGCAGTATTTT.

The V and J genes are TRBV10-3 and TRBJ1-6; no clear D. Germline V gene sequence: CDR1 ENHRY, CDR2 SYGVKD. The length of the CDR3 is 13 residues. Trimming removed 6 bases at V and 6 bases at J, with 9 bases between. The DNA for the CDR3 is TGTGCCATCAGAACGAAGGGTAATTCACCCCTCCACTTT. This codes for CAIRTKGNSPLHF.

The rearrangement joins TRBV6-1 to TRBJ2-1; no reliable D call. The CDR3 contains 15 residues. In germline, CDR1 is MNHNS, CDR2 SASEGT. V dropped 2 bases and J dropped 0 bases, with 8 bases sitting between them. CDR3 coding DNA: TGTGCCAGCAGTGAAAGTGGGAACTCCTACAATGAGCAGTTCTTC. This translates into CASSESGNSYNEQFF.

The gene calls are TRBV11-2 and TRBJ1-2; D perhaps matches TRBD1 (6 bases). In germline, CDR1 is SGHAT, CDR2 FQNNGV. Trimming pared 4 bases from V and 4 bases from J, leaving 10 bases between. The CDR3 runs 13 residues. CDR3 nucleotide sequence: TGTGCCAGCAGCTGGGGGCGCAGCTATGGCTACACCTTC. Translated, it gives CASSWGRSYGYTF.

The V and J genes are TRBV5-1 and TRBJ2-1; 14 bases map to TRBD2. V dropped 0 bases and J dropped 0; count of bases not matched to a gene: 5. Germline CDR1 is SGHRS and CDR2 is YFSETQ. This CDR3 contains 19 residues. The CDR3 coding sequence is TGCGCCAGCAGCTTGGCCGGGACTAGCGGGAGCTACTCCTACAATGAGCAGTTCTTC. It yields the protein CASSLAGTSGSYSYNEQFF.

The sample holds one count of this clone. The genes are TRBV6-5 and TRBJ2-1, with 9 positions matching TRBD2. Germline V CDR1 and CDR2: MNHEY, SVGAGI. CDR3 length equals 14 residues. The V gene end was trimmed by 6 bases and the J gene end by 10 bases; junction bases not matched to a gene: 10. DNA of the CDR3: TGTGCCAGCAGAAAAGCGGGAGGATTGGCGGAGCAGTTCTTC. Translating it yields CASRKAGGLAEQFF.

The chain employs TRBV5-5 and TRBJ1-5, with D uncertain. CDR1 SGHKS and CDR2 YYEKEE come from the germline V gene (reference sequence). This CDR3 has 13 residues. Trimming shortened V by 2 bases and J by 9 bases, and 12 bases separated the two germline ends. CDR3 coding DNA: TGTGCCAGCAGCTTTCGGGCTGAGATGCCCCAGCATTTT. Amino acid sequence: CASSFRAEMPQHF.

This clone has only a few counts. The rearrangement links TRBV18 to TRBJ2-1; a possible D gene is TRBD1 (5 bases). The CDR3 is made up of 18 amino acids. V gave up 3 bases and J gave up 1 base, with 19 bases separating them. Per germline, CDR1 KGHSH and CDR2 LQKENI. CDR3 sequence: CASSPSQGTGGSYNEQFF. CDR3 sequence (DNA): TGTGCCAGCTCACCTTCCCAGGGCACAGGTGGTTCCTACAATGAGCAGTTCTTC.

Here the CDR3 reads CASSSGQGATDTQYF. The DNA of the CDR3 is TGCGCCAGCAGCTCGGGACAGGGAGCCACAGATACGCAGTATTTT. The chain uses TRBV5-1 and TRBJ2-3, with 9 positions matching TRBD1. Germline loops: CDR1 SGHRS, CDR2 YFSETQ. The V and J ends lost 3 bases and 2 bases, in that order; junction bases with no gene match: 4. The CDR3 sequence is 15 residues long.

The chain links TRBV18 to TRBJ2-7; no definite D call. V gave up 2 bases and J gave up 0 bases, with 8 bases separating them. The CDR3 has 14 amino acids. CDR1 and CDR2 from the germline V gene are KGHSH and LQKENI. This chain's CDR3 is CASSPIPVSYEQYF. CDR3 coding DNA: TGTGCCAGCTCACCAATCCCGGTCTCCTACGAGCAGTACTTC.

V is TRBV7-2 and J is TRBJ2-7; D is perhaps TRBD2 (5 bases). This CDR3 contains 14 residues. Germline CDR1 SGHTA, CDR2 FQGNSA. The germline V and J ends were trimmed by 2 bases and 3 bases, with 11 bases remaining between them. In DNA, the CDR3 is TGTGCCAGCAGCTTACAGCGGAACCTCTACGAGCAGTACTTC. This sequence encodes CASSLQRNLYEQYF.

This chain uses TRBV9 with TRBJ2-2; no definite D call. Between the trimmed V and J ends, which lost 1 base and 2 bases, there was a span of 12 bases. CDR1 SGDLS and CDR2 YYNGEE come from the germline V gene. The CDR3 loop spans 16 amino acids. In DNA, the CDR3 is TGTGCCAGCAGCGTATTGGACGGTCGAAACACCGGGGAGCTGTTTTTT. Translating it yields CASSVLDGRNTGELFF. The complete variable domain, with remaining parts taken from reference TRBV9 and TRBJ2-2, reads DSGVTQTPKHLITATGQRVTLRCSPRSGDLSVYWYQQSLDQGLQFLIQYYNGEERAKGNILERFSAQQFPDLHSELNLSSLELGDSALYFCASSVLDGRNTGELFFGEGSRLTVL.

The chain uses TRBV29-1 and TRBJ2-7; 7 nucleotides line up with TRBD1. V was pared by 7 bases and J by 0 bases, with 9 bases of the junction left unmatched. From germline, CDR1 is SQVTM and CDR2 ANQGSEA. The CDR3 covers 14 residues. CDR3 amino acids: CSATGQTSSYEQYF. For the CDR3, the DNA is TGCAGCGCCACGGGACAGACCTCCTCCTACGAGCAGTACTTC.

The genes are TRBV19 and TRBJ2-7; TRBD2 is a possible D gene (6 bases). The CDR3 extends over 17 amino acids. Germline CDR1 reads LNHDA; CDR2 reads SQIVND (reference sequence). V dropped 2 bases and J dropped 1 base, with 18 bases sitting between them. CDR3 loop: CASSISTRAGRSYEQYF. The CDR3 DNA follows: TGTGCCAGTAGTATATCCACTCGGGCAGGGAGGTCCTACGAGCAGTACTTC.

The chain couples TRBV27 to TRBJ1-2; D perhaps matches TRBD1 (5 bases). V was trimmed by 6 bases and J by 3 bases, leaving 20 bases between them. Germline CDR1 is MNHEY and CDR2 is SMNVEV (reference sequence). The CDR3 covers 16 residues. The CDR3 region has the DNA TGTGCCAGCAGGGTGCTAGTTCGGGGGGAGTACTATGGCTACACCTTC. Translating it yields CASRVLVRGEYYGYTF.

V usage is TRBV18 and J usage is TRBJ2-3; D may be TRBD2 (5 bases). V was shortened by 1 base and J by 2 bases, with 10 bases between the two germline ends. The CDR3 consists of 15 residues. Germline assignment: CDR1 KGHSH and CDR2 LQKENI. CDR3 in DNA: TGTGCCAGCTCACCACATACGGGGTCCACAGATACGCAGTATTTT. It yields the protein CASSPHTGSTDTQYF.

On this clone: The sample has other DNA sequences that encode this CDR3 too. The chain employs TRBV7-2 and TRBJ2-7; D not certain. The CDR3 runs to 12 residues. Trimming took 5 bases from V and 1 from J, leaving 6 bases between them. Germline lookup yields CDR1 SGHTA and CDR2 FQGNSA. The CDR3 here is CASSPSSYEQYF. CDR3 in DNA: TGTGCCAGCAGCCCATCATCCTACGAGCAGTACTTC. Full variable domain (rest looked up from reference TRBV7-2 and TRBJ2-7): GAGVSQSPSNKVTEKGKDVELRCDPISGHTALYWYRQSLGQGLEFLIYFQGNSAPDKSGLPSDRFSAERTGGSVSTLTIQRTQQEDSAVYLCASSPSSYEQYFGPGTRLTVT.

V and J are TRBV7-9 and TRBJ2-7; 8 bases fit TRBD1. Germline loops: CDR1 SEHNR, CDR2 FQNEAQ (reference sequence). V shed 0 bases and J 5 bases; nucleotides not matched to a gene: 3. CDR3 size: 14 residues. This CDR3 reads CASSLAGQVDEQYF. The DNA for the CDR3 is TGTGCCAGCAGCTTAGCGGGACAGGTCGACGAGCAGTACTTC. Full variable domain (outside the CDR3, taken from reference TRBV7-9 and TRBJ2-7): DTGVSQNPRHKITKRGQNVTFRCDPISEHNRLYWYRQTLGQGPEFLTYFQNEAQLEKSRLLSDRFSAERPKGSFSTLEIQRTEQGDSAMYLCASSLAGQVDEQYFGPGTRLTVT.